This T cell receptor beta chain was captured in a study of cytomegalovirus exposure and HLA in healthy donors. General observations from the study: A later analysis linked a missense DCLRE1C variant to TCR beta V- and J-gene trimming.

The CDR3 runs 15 residues. The trim removed 3 bases at V and 7 bases at J, leaving 3 bases unmatched. Germline values: CDR1 SGHTA, CDR2 FQGTGA. A multiplex PCR was run with 60 Vbeta primers and 13 Jbeta primers. The repertoire was sequenced with immunoSEQ multiplex PCR; TCRdb's copy has only in-frame clones and lacks some. Of 150,000 to 200,000 clones listed, about 77% were seen once; the top ten hold about 1.3%. Remarks on this clone: Its antigen is unidentified.

Sequencing used PBMCs. The chain links TRBV7-3 to TRBJ2-1, with 13 positions matching TRBD2. This TCR was recovered from a man younger than 45 in good health and CMV-seronegative. CDR3 DNA: TGTGCCAGCAGCTTTCTGGGACTAGCGGGGAATGAGCAGTTCTTC. This sequence encodes CASSFLGLAGNEQFF.